This T cell receptor (beta chain) was obtained from a study of early T cells in non-severe SARS-CoV-2 infection. Study summary: Bulk RNA isolated from unsorted whole blood underwent sequencing; chains were not paired.

V was trimmed by 7 bases and J by 2 bases, leaving 16 bases between them. The CDR3 sequence is 14 residues long. Germline V gene sequence: CDR1 DFQATT, CDR2 SNEGSKA (reference sequence). This clonotype was counted ten times or more. Its antigen is still unknown. Study outcomes and limitations: A preference for anti-spike CD8 responses marked VDJdb matching, which missed private and CD4 specificities.

Researchers attached unique molecular identifiers to individual cDNA molecules. One entry per CDR3 protein, called by TCRdb with MiXCR from the 5' RACE reads. The repertoire holds 55,000 to 70,000 distinct CDR3 sequences, with less than 5.5% as singletons. The sample was whole blood. The TCR was taken from an adult who was a healthcare worker with PCR-confirmed SARS-CoV-2 infection or an uninfected control (not recorded which). The genes are TRBV20-1 and TRBJ2-3; D is perhaps TRBD1 (5 bases). Here the CDR3 DNA reads TGCAGTGGCAGGGAAAATACCATCACAGATACGCAGTATTTT. Translation gives CSGRENTITDTQYF.